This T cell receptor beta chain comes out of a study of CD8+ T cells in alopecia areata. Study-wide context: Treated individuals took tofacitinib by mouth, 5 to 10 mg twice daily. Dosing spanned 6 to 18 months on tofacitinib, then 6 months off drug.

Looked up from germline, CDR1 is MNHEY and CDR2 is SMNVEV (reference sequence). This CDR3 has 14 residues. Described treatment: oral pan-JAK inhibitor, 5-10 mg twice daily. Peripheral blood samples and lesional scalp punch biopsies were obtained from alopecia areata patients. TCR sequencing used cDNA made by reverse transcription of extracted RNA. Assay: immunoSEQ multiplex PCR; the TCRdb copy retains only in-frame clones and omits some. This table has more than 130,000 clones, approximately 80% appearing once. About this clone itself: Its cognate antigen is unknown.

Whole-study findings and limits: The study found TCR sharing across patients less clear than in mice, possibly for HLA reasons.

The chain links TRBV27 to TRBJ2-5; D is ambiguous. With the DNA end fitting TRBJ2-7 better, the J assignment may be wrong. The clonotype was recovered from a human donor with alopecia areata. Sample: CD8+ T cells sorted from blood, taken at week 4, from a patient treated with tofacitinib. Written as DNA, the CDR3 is TGTGCCAGCAGTTTCGGGCAGCTCAACTACGAGCAGTACTTC. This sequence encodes CASSFGQLNYEQYF.